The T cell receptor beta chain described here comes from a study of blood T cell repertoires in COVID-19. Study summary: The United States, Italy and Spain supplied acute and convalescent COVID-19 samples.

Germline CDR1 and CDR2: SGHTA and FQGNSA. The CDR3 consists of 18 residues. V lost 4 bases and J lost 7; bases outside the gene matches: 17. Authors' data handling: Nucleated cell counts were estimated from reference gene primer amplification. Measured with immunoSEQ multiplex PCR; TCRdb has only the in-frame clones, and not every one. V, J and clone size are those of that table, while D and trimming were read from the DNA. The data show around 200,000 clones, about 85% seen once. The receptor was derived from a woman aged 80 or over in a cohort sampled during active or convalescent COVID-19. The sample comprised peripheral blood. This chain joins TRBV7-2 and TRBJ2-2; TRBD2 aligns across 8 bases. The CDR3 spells CASSSSLGLALGGGELFF. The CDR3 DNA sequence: TGTGCCAGCAGCTCATCCCTCGGACTAGCATTAGGTGGCGGGGAGCTGTTTTTT.